This is a list of T cell receptor beta chains from one sample in a study of blood T cell repertoires in COVID-19. The repertoire was sequenced with immunoSEQ multiplex PCR; TCRdb's copy has only in-frame clones and lacks some. The top ten hold less than 9.5% of the sample, which has more than 300,000 clones, around 92% seen once. Sequenced: PBMCs or T cells enriched from blood (not recorded which). The source of these receptors is a woman in her 30s who had recovered from COVID-19. CDR3s include the opening cysteine and the closing phenylalanine or tryptophan. The D gene is left open where the match is weak. Where a row states a size, it is once, few, many or the class of an expanded clone; other rows omit it.

cdr3_length: 13
d_call: NA
j_call: TRBJ2-7
v_call: TRBV5-1
clone_size: few
cdr3_aa: CASSGGTTYEQYF
cdr3_nt: TGCGCCAGCAGCGGCGGAACCACCTACGAGCAGTACTTC

cdr3_length: 14
d_call: NA
j_call: TRBJ2-3
v_call: TRBV11-2
clone_size: NA
cdr3_aa: CASSPGVALHTQYF
cdr3_nt: TGTGCCAGCAGCCCCGGCGTAGCCCTTCATACGCAGTATTTT

cdr3_length: 22
d_call: TRBD2
j_call: TRBJ2-3
v_call: TRBV27
clone_size: NA
cdr3_aa: CASSFSRGVGTSGSTSTDTQYF
cdr3_nt: TGTGCCAGCAGTTTTTCGAGGGGGGTCGGGACTAGCGGGAGTACTAGCACAGATACGCAGTATTTT

cdr3_length: 15
d_call: TRBD1
j_call: TRBJ1-6
v_call: TRBV12-5
clone_size: NA
cdr3_aa: CASGLLAGGDSPLHF
cdr3_nt: TGTGCTAGTGGTTTGCTAGCAGGGGGAGATTCACCCCTCCACTTT

cdr3_length: 12
d_call: TRBD1
j_call: TRBJ1-4
v_call: TRBV30
clone_size: NA
cdr3_aa: CAWSDREGKLFF
cdr3_nt: TGTGCCTGGTCGGACAGGGAAGGAAAACTGTTTTTT

cdr3_length: 12
d_call: NA
j_call: TRBJ1-5
v_call: TRBV30
clone_size: NA
cdr3_aa: CAWSRSGQPQHF
cdr3_nt: TGTGCCTGGAGTCGTTCGGGGCAGCCCCAGCATTTT

cdr3_length: 14
d_call: NA
j_call: TRBJ2-5
v_call: TRBV4-1
clone_size: once
cdr3_aa: CASSQERTDETQYF
cdr3_nt: TGCGCCAGCAGCCAGGAAAGGACAGACGAGACCCAGTACTTC

cdr3_length: 12
d_call: TRBD1
j_call: TRBJ1-2
v_call: TRBV28
clone_size: NA
cdr3_aa: CASLQGAGGYTF
cdr3_nt: TGTGCCAGCCTACAGGGGGCGGGTGGCTACACCTTC

cdr3_length: 14
d_call: TRBD2
j_call: TRBJ2-7
v_call: TRBV5-4
clone_size: NA
cdr3_aa: CASSLWTSGRKQYF
cdr3_nt: TGTGCCAGCAGCTTGTGGACTAGCGGGAGAAAGCAGTACTTC

cdr3_length: 12
d_call: NA
j_call: TRBJ2-1
v_call: TRBV30
clone_size: NA
cdr3_aa: CAWSAAGNEQFF
cdr3_nt: TGTGCCTGGAGTGCGGCAGGCAATGAGCAGTTCTTC

cdr3_length: 14
d_call: NA
j_call: TRBJ2-3
v_call: TRBV5-4
clone_size: NA
cdr3_aa: CASSLGVGTDTQYF
cdr3_nt: TGTGCCAGCAGCTTGGGAGTTGGCACAGATACGCAGTATTTT

cdr3_length: 15
d_call: TRBD1
j_call: TRBJ1-5
v_call: TRBV5-8
clone_size: NA
cdr3_aa: CASSQGQFSNQPQHF
cdr3_nt: TGTGCCAGCAGCCAGGGACAGTTTAGCAATCAGCCCCAGCATTTT

cdr3_length: 14
d_call: TRBD1
j_call: TRBJ1-1
v_call: TRBV4-1
clone_size: NA
cdr3_aa: CASRVLGQDTEAFF
cdr3_nt: TGCGCCAGCAGGGTATTGGGACAGGACACTGAAGCTTTCTTT

cdr3_length: 13
d_call: NA
j_call: TRBJ2-4
v_call: TRBV11-2
clone_size: NA
cdr3_aa: CASSLGDLSVQYF
cdr3_nt: TGTGCCAGCAGCTTGGGCGACCTTTCGGTTCAGTACTTC

cdr3_length: 17
d_call: TRBD1
j_call: TRBJ2-7
v_call: TRBV4-2
clone_size: NA
cdr3_aa: CASSQEWGQAGSYEQYF
cdr3_nt: TGTGCCAGCAGCCAAGAGTGGGGACAGGCGGGCTCCTACGAGCAGTACTTC

cdr3_length: 9
d_call: NA
j_call: TRBJ1-1
v_call: TRBV29-1
clone_size: few
cdr3_aa: CSPGREAFF
cdr3_nt: TGCAGCCCGGGACGGGAAGCTTTCTTT

cdr3_length: 16
d_call: TRBD2
j_call: TRBJ2-2
v_call: TRBV11-1
clone_size: NA
cdr3_aa: CASSRLAGGFTGELFF
cdr3_nt: TGTGCCAGCAGCAGACTAGCGGGAGGTTTCACCGGGGAGCTGTTTTTT

cdr3_length: 13
d_call: NA
j_call: TRBJ1-1
v_call: TRBV28
clone_size: NA
cdr3_aa: CASSLHRDPEAFF
cdr3_nt: TGTGCCAGCAGTTTACACAGGGACCCTGAAGCTTTCTTT